What follows describes a single T cell receptor (beta chain). Its antigen is unidentified. Other DNA sequences in this sample translate to the same CDR3. This sample was taken from a study of cytotoxic CD8 clonotypes in ibrutinib-treated CLL. Looking at the study overall: Investigators collected response samples after a median approximately twelve months of treatment, range 6 to 36. The average sample held roughly 240,000 productive templates and fewer than 100,000 productive rearrangements. Study-level points and caveats: Upon ibrutinib response clonality rose, and upon progression it fell back toward baseline. The clonality rise at ibrutinib response reflected private clonotype expansion.

Unmatched junction bases numbered 3, after V lost 1 base and J lost 2 bases. The CDR3 consists of 14 residues. The V gene's germline CDR1 is GTSNPN and CDR2 SVGIG (reference sequence). The table came from immunoSEQ multiplex PCR; TCRdb's copy has only in-frame clones and leaves some out. The sample includes roughly 250,000 clones, roughly 74% of them seen just once. The clonotype comes from a human donor with chronic lymphocytic leukemia. The specimen was PBMCs, collected after 24 months of ibrutinib treatment. The V call is TRBV30, the J call TRBJ2-7; 9 bases match TRBD1. The DNA of the CDR3 is TGTGCCTGGAGTGCCGGGACAGGGACCTACGAGCAGTACTTC. It yields the protein CAWSAGTGTYEQYF.